The 17 T cell receptor beta chains below come from one sample, sequenced in a study of blood T cell repertoires in COVID-19. This table comes from immunoSEQ multiplex PCR, and its TCRdb copy is limited to in-frame clones, with some not included. The table has approximately 270,000 clones, over 80% seen once. Specimen: PBMCs or T cells enriched from blood (not recorded which). These receptors were obtained from a human donor in a cohort exposed to, infected with or recovered from COVID-19 (not recorded which). The donor label of this sample is uncertain.

The chain joins TRBV19 to TRBJ1-5, with TRBD1 identical over 9 bases. V was pared by 7 bases and J by 6 bases, with 10 bases of the junction left unmatched. Germline V CDR1 and CDR2: LNHDA, SQIVND (reference sequence). This CDR3 comprises 15 residues. Written as DNA, the CDR3 is TGTGCCAGTACCATTAACAGGGGGCTCGGTCAGCCCCAGCATTTT. It translates to CASTINRGLGQPQHF. The full variable domain, its missing parts supplied by reference TRBV19 and TRBJ1-5, is DGGITQSPKYLFRKEGQNVTLSCEQNLNHDAMYWYRQDPGQGLRLIYYSQIVNDFQKGDIAEGYSVSREKKESFPLTVTSAQKNPTAFYLCASTINRGLGQPQHFGDGTRLSIL.

In DNA form, the CDR3 reads TGTGCCAGTAGTCCCAGGGACAGGGTTAGCGAACTGTTTTTT. It encodes CASSPRDRVSELFF. This chain uses TRBV19 with TRBJ1-4; 9 positions agree with TRBD1. Germline assignment: CDR1 LNHDA and CDR2 SQIVND (reference sequence). V gave up 5 bases and J gave up 12 bases; unmatched junction bases: 10. CDR3 length: 14 amino acids.

The genes are TRBV28 and TRBJ1-1; 9 bases match TRBD1. With V trimmed by 3 bases and J by 9 bases, 17 bases remained unmatched. The germline CDR1 and CDR2 sequences are MDHEN and SYDVKM. CDR3 length: 17 residues. Here the CDR3 DNA reads TGTGCCAGCAGTTTTCGCACAAACAGGGGGCTTAACCTCAAAGCTTTCTTT. Translation gives CASSFRTNRGLNLKAFF.

The chain carries TRBV5-4 and TRBJ1-6; weak D call: TRBD1 (5 bases). Deletions cut 9 bases from V and 8 bases from J, with 18 bases between. The CDR3 is 14 amino acids. Germline values: CDR1 SGHNT, CDR2 YYREEE (reference sequence). Written as DNA, the CDR3 is TGTGCCACCCACCGGGACGGGAGGGATTCACCCCTCCACTTT. It specifies CATHRDGRDSPLHF.

This chain connects TRBV15 to TRBJ2-7; a weak D match, TRBD2 (7 bases). Germline loops: CDR1 LNHNV, CDR2 YYDKDF (reference sequence). V was clipped by 4 bases and J by 5 bases, with 12 bases between them. The CDR3 runs 13 residues. The CDR3 DNA reads TGTGCCACCAGCATAGGGGGGGTAAACGAGCAGTACTTC. This gives the protein CATSIGGVNEQYF.

CDR3 sequence (DNA): TGTGCCAGCAGCGTAGGGGACACCAATTCACCCCTCCACTTT. Its protein product is CASSVGDTNSPLHF. The rearrangement links TRBV9 to TRBJ1-6, with D maybe TRBD1 (6 bases). The V and J ends lost 0 bases and 7 bases respectively, with 8 bases between them. In germline, CDR1 is SGDLS, CDR2 YYNGEE. This CDR3 region has 14 residues.

This clone was seen a handful of times. The chain couples TRBV9 to TRBJ2-7; 7 bases agree with TRBD2. Germline values: CDR1 SGDLS, CDR2 YYNGEE. V was pared by 0 bases and J by 2 bases, with 2 bases of the junction left unmatched. The CDR3 is 14 residues long. CDR3: CASSVGEGPYEQYF. The DNA for the CDR3 is TGTGCCAGCAGCGTAGGGGAGGGCCCCTACGAGCAGTACTTC. Full variable domain (remainder filled in from reference TRBV9 and TRBJ2-7): DSGVTQTPKHLITATGQRVTLRCSPRSGDLSVYWYQQSLDQGLQFLIQYYNGEERAKGNILERFSAQQFPDLHSELNLSSLELGDSALYFCASSVGEGPYEQYFGPGTRLTVT.

V is TRBV27 and J is TRBJ1-6; D unclear. The germline V and J ends were trimmed by 2 bases and 9 bases, with 8 bases remaining between them. The CDR3 contains 13 residues. CDR1 is MNHEY and CDR2 is SMNVEV in the germline V gene (reference sequence). The CDR3 reads CASSLMGSSPLHF. CDR3 bases: TGTGCCAGCAGTTTAATGGGGAGTTCACCCCTCCACTTT.

The genes are TRBV19 and TRBJ1-5; D unclear. This CDR3 has 13 residues. The V end was cut by 4 bases, the J end by 5 bases, with 9 bases between. Germline V gives CDR1 LNHDA, CDR2 SQIVND (reference sequence). The CDR3 sequence is CASSKMSDQPQHF. The CDR3 bases are TGTGCCAGTAGTAAGATGAGCGATCAGCCCCAGCATTTT.

In its sample, this clone was seen once. J is TRBJ2-2 and V is TRBV7-3; possibly TRBD1 for D (6 bases). Germline V gene data show CDR1 as SGHTA and CDR2 as FQGTGA. Trimming removed 2 bases from V and 0 bases from J, with 10 bases in between. The CDR3 runs 16 residues. In nucleotides, the CDR3 is TGTGCCAGCAGCTTATCTGGACAGCCGAACACCGGGGAGCTGTTTTTT. Protein sequence: CASSLSGQPNTGELFF.

This chain connects TRBV6-5 to TRBJ2-3, with D tentatively TRBD2 (5 bases). This CDR3 is 13 amino acids long. Germline lookup yields CDR1 MNHEY and CDR2 SVGAGI. V dropped 2 bases and J dropped 2 bases, with 5 bases sitting between them. This CDR3 is CASSYDYTDTQYF. CDR3 bases: TGTGCCAGCAGTTACGACTACACAGATACGCAGTATTTT.

V is TRBV7-8 and J is TRBJ1-2; 10 bases align to TRBD1. Germline-derived CDR1 and CDR2 are SGHVS and FQNEAQ. The CDR3 is 20 amino acids. After removal of 5 bases from V and 6 bases from J, the junction contained 24 bases not matched to a gene. The CDR3 is CASSPGTGALQGTLGDGYTF. The CDR3 coding sequence is TGTGCCAGCAGCCCTGGGACAGGGGCCCTACAGGGCACCCTGGGGGATGGCTACACCTTC.

The chain uses TRBV6-5 and TRBJ1-3, with D perhaps matching TRBD1 (6 bases). Trimming took off 5 bases at V and 2 bases at J, with 13 bases between the two ends. The germline gives CDR1 MNHEY, CDR2 SVGAGI. CDR3 length: 15 amino acids. CDR3 protein: CASSPGEGAGNTIYF. The CDR3 DNA reads as TGTGCCAGCAGTCCAGGGGAGGGTGCTGGAAACACCATATATTTT.

The chain employs TRBV20-1 and TRBJ2-2; tentatively, D is TRBD2 (5 bases). The CDR3 totals 15 residues. Germline CDR1 is DFQATT and CDR2 is SNEGSKA (reference sequence). Trimming removed 3 bases at V and 3 bases at J, with 14 bases between. The DNA for the CDR3 is TGCAGTGCTAGTAATCCAGCGGCCTACACCGGGGAGCTGTTTTTT. Translation: CSASNPAAYTGELFF.

This clone was observed a few times. The chain is built from TRBV3-1 (or the pseudogene TRBV3-2) and TRBJ2-7; a possible D gene is TRBD2 (5 bases). Trimming shortened V by 4 bases and J by 9 bases, and 19 bases separated the two germline ends. Germline lookup yields CDR1 LGHDT and CDR2 YNNKEL (reference sequence). There are 14 residues in the CDR3. CDR3 in amino acids: CASSPEFRGRAQYF. CDR3 nucleotides: TGTGCCAGCAGCCCTGAGTTCCGGGGAAGGGCGCAGTACTTC.

The chain employs TRBV20-1 and TRBJ1-1; D unresolved. This CDR3 has 11 residues. Trimming cost V 0 bases and J 8 bases, with 7 bases left between them. Germline V gene lookup returns CDR1 DFQATT and CDR2 SNEGSKA (reference sequence). The CDR3 DNA reads as TGCAGTGCTAGAGATCCCCGGGAAGCTTTCTTT. It yields the protein CSARDPREAFF.

This clone was detected only once. The chain carries TRBV4-2 and TRBJ1-1; D remains ambiguous. The CDR3 totals 15 residues. V shed 4 bases and J shed 3 bases, with 15 bases lying between them. Germline V gene lookup returns CDR1 LGHNA and CDR2 YNFKEQ. The CDR3 nucleotides read TGTGCCAGCAGCCCCAGGCCTACCTCGGACACTGAAGCTTTCTTT. Its translation is CASSPRPTSDTEAFF.